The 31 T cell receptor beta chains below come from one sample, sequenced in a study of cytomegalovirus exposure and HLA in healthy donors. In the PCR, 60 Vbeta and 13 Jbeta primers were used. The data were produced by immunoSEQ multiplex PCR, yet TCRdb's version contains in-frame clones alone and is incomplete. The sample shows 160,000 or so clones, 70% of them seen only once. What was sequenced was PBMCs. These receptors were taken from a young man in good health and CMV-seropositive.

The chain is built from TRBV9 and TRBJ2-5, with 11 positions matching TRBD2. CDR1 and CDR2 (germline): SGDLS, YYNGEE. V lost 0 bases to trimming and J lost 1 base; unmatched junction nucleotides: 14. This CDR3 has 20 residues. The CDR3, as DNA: TGTGCCAGCAGCGTAGAAAGTCTAGCGGGAGGTATTGGACCCCAAGAGACCCAGTACTTC. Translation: CASSVESLAGGIGPQETQYF.

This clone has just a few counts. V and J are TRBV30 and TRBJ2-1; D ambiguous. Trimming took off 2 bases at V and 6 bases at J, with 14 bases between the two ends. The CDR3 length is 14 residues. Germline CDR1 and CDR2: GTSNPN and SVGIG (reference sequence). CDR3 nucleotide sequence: TGTGCCTGGAGTCCCCCCTCATTTAGCAATGAGCAGTTCTTC. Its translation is CAWSPPSFSNEQFF.

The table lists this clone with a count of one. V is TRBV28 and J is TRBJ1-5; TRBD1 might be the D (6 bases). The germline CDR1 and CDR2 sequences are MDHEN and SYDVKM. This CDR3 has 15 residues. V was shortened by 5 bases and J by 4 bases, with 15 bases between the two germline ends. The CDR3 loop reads CASSPMTGGNQPQHF. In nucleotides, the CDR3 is TGTGCCAGCAGTCCAATGACAGGTGGGAATCAGCCCCAGCATTTT.

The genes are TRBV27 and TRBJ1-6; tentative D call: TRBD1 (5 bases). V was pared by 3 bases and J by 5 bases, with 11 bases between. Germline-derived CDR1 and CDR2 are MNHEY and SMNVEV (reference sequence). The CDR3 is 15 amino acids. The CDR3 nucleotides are TGTGCCAGCAGTTTCGCGGGGGAGGATAATTCACCCCTCCACTTT. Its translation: CASSFAGEDNSPLHF.

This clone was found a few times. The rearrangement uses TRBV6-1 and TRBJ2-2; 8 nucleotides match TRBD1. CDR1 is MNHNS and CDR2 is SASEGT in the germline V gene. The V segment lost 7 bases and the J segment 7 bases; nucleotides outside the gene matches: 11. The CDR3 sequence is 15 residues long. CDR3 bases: TGTGCCAGCACCCTTATGACAGGGGAAAGCGGGGAGCTGTTTTTT. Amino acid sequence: CASTLMTGESGELFF.

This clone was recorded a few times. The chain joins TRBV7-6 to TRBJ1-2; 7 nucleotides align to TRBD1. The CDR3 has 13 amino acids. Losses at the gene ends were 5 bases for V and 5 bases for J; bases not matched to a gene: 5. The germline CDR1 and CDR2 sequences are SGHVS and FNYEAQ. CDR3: CASSPGQDYGYTF. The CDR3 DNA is TGTGCCAGCAGCCCTGGACAGGATTATGGCTACACCTTC.

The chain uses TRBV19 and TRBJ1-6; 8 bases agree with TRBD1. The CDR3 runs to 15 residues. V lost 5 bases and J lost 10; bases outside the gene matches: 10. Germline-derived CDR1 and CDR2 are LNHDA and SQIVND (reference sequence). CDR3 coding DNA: TGTGCCAGTAGTCCAGGACAGGGAGTGAACTCACCCCTCCACTTT. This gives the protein CASSPGQGVNSPLHF.

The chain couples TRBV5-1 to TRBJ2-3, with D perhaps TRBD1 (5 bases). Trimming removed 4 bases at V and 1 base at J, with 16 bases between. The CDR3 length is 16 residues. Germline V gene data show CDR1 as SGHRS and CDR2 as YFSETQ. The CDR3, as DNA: TGCGCCAGCAGCCGTATCACAGGACGGGGCACAGATACGCAGTATTTT. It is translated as CASSRITGRGTDTQYF.

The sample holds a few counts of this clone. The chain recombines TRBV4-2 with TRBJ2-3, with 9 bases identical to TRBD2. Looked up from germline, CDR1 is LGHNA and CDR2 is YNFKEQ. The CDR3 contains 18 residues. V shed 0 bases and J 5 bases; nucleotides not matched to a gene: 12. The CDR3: CASSQDGGGGGRGDTQYF. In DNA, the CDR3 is TGTGCCAGCAGCCAAGATGGAGGCGGGGGGGGCCGTGGAGATACGCAGTATTTT.

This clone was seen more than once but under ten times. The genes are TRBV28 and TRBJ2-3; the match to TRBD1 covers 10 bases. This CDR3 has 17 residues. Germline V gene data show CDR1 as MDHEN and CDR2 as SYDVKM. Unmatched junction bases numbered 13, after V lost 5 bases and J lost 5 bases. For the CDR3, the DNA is TGTGCCAGCAGTAAATCGCCCGGGACAGGGGATGTAGATACGCAGTATTTT. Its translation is CASSKSPGTGDVDTQYF.

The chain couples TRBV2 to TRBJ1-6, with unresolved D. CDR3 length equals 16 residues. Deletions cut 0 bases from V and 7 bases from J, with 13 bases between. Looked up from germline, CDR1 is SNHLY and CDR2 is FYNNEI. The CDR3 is CASSEAGRAGNSPLHF. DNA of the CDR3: TGTGCCAGCAGTGAAGCCGGGAGGGCAGGAAATTCACCCCTCCACTTT.

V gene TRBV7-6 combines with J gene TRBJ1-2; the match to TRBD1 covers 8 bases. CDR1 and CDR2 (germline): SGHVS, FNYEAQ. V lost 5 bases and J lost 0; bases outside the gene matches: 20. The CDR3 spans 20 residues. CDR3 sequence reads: CASSNHLAGTGKMSNYGYTF. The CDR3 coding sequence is TGTGCCAGCAGCAACCACCTCGCTGGGACAGGAAAAATGTCTAACTATGGCTACACCTTC. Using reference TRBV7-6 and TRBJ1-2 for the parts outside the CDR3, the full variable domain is GAGVSQSPRYKVTKRGQDVALRCDPISGHVSLYWYRQALGQGPEFLTYFNYEAQQDKSGLPNDRFSAERPEGSISTLTIQRTEQRDSAMYRCASSNHLAGTGKMSNYGYTFGSGTRLTVV.

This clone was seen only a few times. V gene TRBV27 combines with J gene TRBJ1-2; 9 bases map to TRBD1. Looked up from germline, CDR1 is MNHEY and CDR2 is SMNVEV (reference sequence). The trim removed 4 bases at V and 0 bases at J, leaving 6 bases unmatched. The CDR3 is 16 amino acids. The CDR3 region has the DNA TGTGCCAGCAGTTCCCTACAGGGGGCGGCTAACTATGGCTACACCTTC. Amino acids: CASSSLQGAANYGYTF.

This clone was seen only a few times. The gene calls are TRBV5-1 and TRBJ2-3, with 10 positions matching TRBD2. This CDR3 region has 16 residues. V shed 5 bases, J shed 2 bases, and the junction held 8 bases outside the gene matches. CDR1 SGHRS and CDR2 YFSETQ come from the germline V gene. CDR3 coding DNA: TGCGCCAGCAGACTACCGGGACTAGCGACCACAGATACGCAGTATTTT. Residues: CASRLPGLATTDTQYF.

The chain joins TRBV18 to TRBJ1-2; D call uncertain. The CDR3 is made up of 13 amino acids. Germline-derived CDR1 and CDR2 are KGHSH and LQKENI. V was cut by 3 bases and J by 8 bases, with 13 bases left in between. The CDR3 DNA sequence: TGTGCCAGCTCACCTGGACTGCAAGGGGGCTACACCTTC. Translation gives CASSPGLQGGYTF.

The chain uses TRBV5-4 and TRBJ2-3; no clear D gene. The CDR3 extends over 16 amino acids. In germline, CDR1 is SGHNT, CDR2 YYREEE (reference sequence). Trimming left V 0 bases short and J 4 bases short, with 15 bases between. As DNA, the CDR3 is TGTGCCAGCAGCTTGGAGGAGTTTGTGACCTCAGATACGCAGTATTTT. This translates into CASSLEEFVTSDTQYF.

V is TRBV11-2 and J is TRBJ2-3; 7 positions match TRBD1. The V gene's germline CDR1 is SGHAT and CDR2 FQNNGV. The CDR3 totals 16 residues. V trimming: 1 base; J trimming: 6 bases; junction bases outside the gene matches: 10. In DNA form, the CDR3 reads TGTGCCAGCAGCTTAGGAGGAAGGGGGCGAGCGGATACGCAGTATTTT. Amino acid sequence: CASSLGGRGRADTQYF. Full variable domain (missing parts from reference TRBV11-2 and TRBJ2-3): EAGVAQSPRYKIIEKRQSVAFWCNPISGHATLYWYQQILGQGPKLLIQFQNNGVVDDSQLPKDRFSAERLKGVDSTLKIQPAKLEDSAVYLCASSLGGRGRADTQYFGPGTRLTVL.

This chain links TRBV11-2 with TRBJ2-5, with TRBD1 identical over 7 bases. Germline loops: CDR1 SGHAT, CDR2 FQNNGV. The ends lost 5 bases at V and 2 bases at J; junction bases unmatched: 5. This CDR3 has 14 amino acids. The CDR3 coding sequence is TGTGCCAGCAGCCTCACAGGGGCTCAAGAGACCCAGTACTTC. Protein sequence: CASSLTGAQETQYF. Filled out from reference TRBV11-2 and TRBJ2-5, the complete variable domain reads EAGVAQSPRYKIIEKRQSVAFWCNPISGHATLYWYQQILGQGPKLLIQFQNNGVVDDSQLPKDRFSAERLKGVDSTLKIQPAKLEDSAVYLCASSLTGAQETQYFGPGTRLLVL.

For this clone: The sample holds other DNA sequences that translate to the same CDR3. The CDR3 DNA reads TGTGCCAGCAGTTTAGGGACAGGGGGCAATCAGCCCCAGCATTTT. It translates to CASSLGTGGNQPQHF. V usage is TRBV27 and J usage is TRBJ1-5; the match to TRBD1 covers 10 bases. Trimming took 2 bases from V and 2 from J; bases not matched to a gene: 0. The germline V gene encodes CDR1 MNHEY and CDR2 SMNVEV (reference sequence). This CDR3 has 15 amino acids.

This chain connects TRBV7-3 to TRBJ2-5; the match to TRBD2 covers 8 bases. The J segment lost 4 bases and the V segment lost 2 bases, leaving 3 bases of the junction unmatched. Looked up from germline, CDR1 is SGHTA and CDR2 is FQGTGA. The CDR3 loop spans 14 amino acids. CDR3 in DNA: TGTGCCAGCAGCTTAGGCGGGGGGCGAGAGACCCAGTACTTC. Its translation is CASSLGGGRETQYF.

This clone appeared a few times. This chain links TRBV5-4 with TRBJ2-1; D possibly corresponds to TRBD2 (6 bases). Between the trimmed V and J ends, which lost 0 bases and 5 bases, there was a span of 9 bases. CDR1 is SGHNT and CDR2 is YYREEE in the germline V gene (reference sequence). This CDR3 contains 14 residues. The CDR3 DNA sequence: TGTGCCAGCAGCTTGGTAGCGGCCCACAATGAGCAGTTCTTC. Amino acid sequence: CASSLVAAHNEQFF.

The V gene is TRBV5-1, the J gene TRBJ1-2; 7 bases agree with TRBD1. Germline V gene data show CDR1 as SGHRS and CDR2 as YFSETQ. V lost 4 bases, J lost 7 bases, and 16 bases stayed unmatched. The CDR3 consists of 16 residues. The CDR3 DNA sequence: TGCGCCAGCAGCCTAGACGGGACAGTAGTGCTATCTGGCTACACCTTC. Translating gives CASSLDGTVVLSGYTF.

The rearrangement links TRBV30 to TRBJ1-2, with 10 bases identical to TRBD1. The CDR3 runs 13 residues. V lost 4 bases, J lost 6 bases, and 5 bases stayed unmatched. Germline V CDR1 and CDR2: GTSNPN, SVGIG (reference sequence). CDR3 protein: CAWTSTGGNGYTF. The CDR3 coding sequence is TGTGCCTGGACTTCGACAGGGGGCAATGGCTACACCTTC.

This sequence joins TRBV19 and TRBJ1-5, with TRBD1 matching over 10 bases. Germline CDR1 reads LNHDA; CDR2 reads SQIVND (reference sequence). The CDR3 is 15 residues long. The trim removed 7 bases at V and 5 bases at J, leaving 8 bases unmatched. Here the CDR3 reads CASTRPGQGHQPQHF. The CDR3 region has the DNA TGTGCCAGTACCCGACCGGGACAGGGGCATCAGCCCCAGCATTTT.

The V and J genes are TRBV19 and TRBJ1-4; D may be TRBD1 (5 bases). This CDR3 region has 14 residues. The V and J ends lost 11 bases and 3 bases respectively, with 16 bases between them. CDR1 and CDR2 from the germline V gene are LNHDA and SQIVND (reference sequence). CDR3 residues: CASGRAQANEKLFF. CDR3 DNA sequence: TGTGCCTCAGGGAGGGCGCAGGCTAATGAAAAACTGTTTTTT.

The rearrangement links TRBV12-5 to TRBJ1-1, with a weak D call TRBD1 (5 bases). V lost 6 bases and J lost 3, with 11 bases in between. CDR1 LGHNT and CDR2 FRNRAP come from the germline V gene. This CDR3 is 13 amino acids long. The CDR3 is CASGRSRDTEAFF. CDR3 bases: TGTGCTAGTGGACGTTCCAGGGACACTGAAGCTTTCTTT.

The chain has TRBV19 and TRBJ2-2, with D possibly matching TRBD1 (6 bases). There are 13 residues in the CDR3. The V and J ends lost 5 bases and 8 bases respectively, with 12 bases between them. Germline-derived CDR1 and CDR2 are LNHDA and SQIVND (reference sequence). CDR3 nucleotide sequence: TGTGCCAGTAGTCCCCCAGGGGAGGGGGAGCTGTTTTTT. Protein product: CASSPPGEGELFF.

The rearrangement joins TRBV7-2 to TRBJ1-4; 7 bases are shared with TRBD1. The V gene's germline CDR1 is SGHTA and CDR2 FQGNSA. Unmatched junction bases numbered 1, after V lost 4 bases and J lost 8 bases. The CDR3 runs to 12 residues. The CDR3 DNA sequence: TGTGCCAGCAGCTCGGGACAGGAAAAACTGTTTTTT. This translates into CASSSGQEKLFF. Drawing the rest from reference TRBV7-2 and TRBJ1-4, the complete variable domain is GAGVSQSPSNKVTEKGKDVELRCDPISGHTALYWYRQSLGQGLEFLIYFQGNSAPDKSGLPSDRFSAERTGGSVSTLTIQRTQQEDSAVYLCASSSGQEKLFFGSGTQLSVL.

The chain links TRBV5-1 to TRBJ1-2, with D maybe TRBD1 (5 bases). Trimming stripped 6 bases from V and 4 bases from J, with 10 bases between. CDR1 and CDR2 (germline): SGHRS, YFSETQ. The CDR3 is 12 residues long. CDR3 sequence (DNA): TGCGCCAGCACCCTTGACAGCTATGGCTACACCTTC. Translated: CASTLDSYGYTF. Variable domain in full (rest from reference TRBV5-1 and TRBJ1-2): KAGVTQTPRYLIKTRGQQVTLSCSPISGHRSVSWYQQTPGQGLQFLFEYFSETQRNKGNFPGRFSGRQFSNSRSEMNVSTLELGDSALYLCASTLDSYGYTFGSGTRLTVV.

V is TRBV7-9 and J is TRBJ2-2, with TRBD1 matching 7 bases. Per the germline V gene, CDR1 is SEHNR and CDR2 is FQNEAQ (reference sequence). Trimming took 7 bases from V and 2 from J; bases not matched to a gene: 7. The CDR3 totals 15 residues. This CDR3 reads CASTWTGDNTGELFF. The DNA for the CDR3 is TGTGCCAGCACCTGGACAGGAGACAACACCGGGGAGCTGTTTTTT.

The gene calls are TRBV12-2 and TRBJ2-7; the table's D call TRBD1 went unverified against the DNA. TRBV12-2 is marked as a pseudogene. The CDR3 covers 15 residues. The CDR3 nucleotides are TGTGCAAGTCGCTACTCCCGGGACAGGGGCTACGAGCAGTACGTC. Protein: CASRYSRDRGYEQYV.